This entry lists 14 T cell receptor beta chains sequenced from one sample in a study of regulatory T cells in long-lasting Graves disease. The sample's time point: newly diagnosed GD, antithyroid drugs for less than 3 months. RNA extracted from PBMCs served as the sequencing template. The authors built TCR beta libraries using iRepertoire HTBI primers and Arm-PCR of CDR3 regions. Using its own MiXCR run on the multiplex PCR reads, TCRdb lists one record per CDR3 protein. The sample carries 250,000 to 300,000 distinct CDR3 sequences, around 18% recorded once. The same data also contributed to another study, on T cells in Graves' hyperthyroidism and ophthalmopathy.

Sequencing was performed on peripheral blood mononuclear cells (PBMCs), taken at new diagnosis, from a patient treated with antithyroid drugs. These receptors all stem from a woman aged 25 to 39 with Graves disease.

This clonotype showed up many times. The rearrangement joins TRBV2 to TRBJ1-1; D not resolved. Per germline, CDR1 SNHLY and CDR2 FYNNEI. V gave up 5 bases and J gave up 0 bases, with 16 bases separating them. The CDR3 has 16 amino acids. This chain's CDR3 is CASSPVTPGMNTEAFF. The CDR3 DNA reads TGTGCCAGCAGTCCTGTGACCCCGGGAATGAACACTGAAGCTTTCTTT.

This clonotype came up many times. The chain uses TRBV12-3 or TRBV12-4 and TRBJ2-6, with a possible D match to TRBD2 (5 bases). The CDR3 consists of 15 residues. The V end was cut by 6 bases, the J end by 0 bases, with 9 bases between. CDR3 sequence (DNA): TGTGCCAGCAGGGAGGCGCACTCTGGGGCCAACGTCCTGACTTTC. This encodes CASREAHSGANVLTF.

This clonotype was recorded at least ten times. The chain employs TRBV9 and TRBJ2-3; no firm D call. V shed 4 bases and J shed 4 bases, with 10 bases lying between them. Germline V gene lookup returns CDR1 SGDLS and CDR2 YYNGEE. The CDR3 runs 13 residues. CDR3 bases: TGTGCCAGCAGCCAAAGAACTTCAGATACGCAGTATTTT. This sequence encodes CASSQRTSDTQYF.

At least ten counts were recorded for this clonotype. The chain has TRBV20-1 and TRBJ1-1; 7 positions match TRBD1. CDR1 DFQATT and CDR2 SNEGSKA come from the germline V gene (reference sequence). V shed 4 bases, J shed 0 bases, and the junction held 2 bases outside the gene matches. The length of the CDR3 is 13 residues. The CDR3 nucleotides read TGCAGTGCTAAGGGACAGATGAACACTGAAGCTTTCTTT. Translated, it gives CSAKGQMNTEAFF.

This clonotype was counted ten times or more. This chain links TRBV6-5 with TRBJ1-1, with 7 bases matching TRBD1. V gave up 4 bases and J gave up 1 base; unmatched junction bases: 12. The CDR3 has 17 residues. Germline CDR1 is MNHEY and CDR2 is SVGAGI. The CDR3 bases are TGTGCCAGCAGTTCGCTGACAGGGAGGACACCGAACACTGAAGCTTTCTTT. Protein sequence: CASSSLTGRTPNTEAFF.

This clonotype came up once. The genes are TRBV5-1 and TRBJ1-2; 9 positions agree with TRBD1. The CDR3 is made up of 14 amino acids. Germline V CDR1 and CDR2: SGHRS, YFSETQ. V trimming: 4 bases; J trimming: 8 bases; junction bases outside the gene matches: 9. The CDR3 region has the DNA TGCGCCAGCAGCCCGACAGGGGGAATGGAGGGCTACACCTTC. Translating it yields CASSPTGGMEGYTF. Full variable domain (outside the CDR3, taken from reference TRBV5-1 and TRBJ1-2): KAGVTQTPRYLIKTRGQQVTLSCSPISGHRSVSWYQQTPGQGLQFLFEYFSETQRNKGNFPGRFSGRQFSNSRSEMNVSTLELGDSALYLCASSPTGGMEGYTFGSGTRLTVV.

The sample holds many counts of this clonotype. The rearrangement links TRBV3-1 to TRBJ1-1; tentatively, D is TRBD1 (6 bases). The CDR3 runs 14 residues. Germline V lookup: CDR1 LGHDT, CDR2 YNNKEL (reference sequence). Deletions cut 1 base from V and 8 bases from J, with 14 bases between. The CDR3 protein is CASSQVGLQGEAFF. The CDR3, as DNA: TGTGCCAGCAGCCAAGTGGGTCTACAGGGAGAAGCTTTCTTT.

This clonotype was detected many times. The chain joins TRBV7-9 to TRBJ2-5; D is undetermined. The germline V gene encodes CDR1 SEHNR and CDR2 FQNEAQ (reference sequence). This CDR3 contains 13 residues. V was trimmed by 3 bases and J by 4 bases, leaving 9 bases between them. In nucleotides, the CDR3 is TGTGCCAGCAGCTTTAGTCTGGGAGAGACCCAGTACTTC. Residues: CASSFSLGETQYF.

This clonotype was seen repeatedly, ten times or more. This sequence joins TRBV20-1 and TRBJ2-7, with unresolved D. The germline gives CDR1 DFQATT, CDR2 SNEGSKA (reference sequence). The V end lost 6 bases, the J end lost 5 bases, and 14 bases lay between the germline ends. The CDR3 runs to 12 residues. CDR3 region: CSARTDLDEQYF. Here the CDR3 DNA reads TGCAGTGCGCGGACGGACCTCGACGAGCAGTACTTC.

Ten or more counts support this clonotype. The chain carries TRBV5-1 and TRBJ2-3; D perhaps matches TRBD1 (5 bases). CDR1 is SGHRS and CDR2 is YFSETQ in the germline V gene. Trimming left V 5 bases short and J 4 bases short, with 17 bases between. The CDR3 has 15 amino acids. CDR3 amino acids: CASRNRGAPADTQYF. The CDR3 DNA follows: TGCGCCAGCAGAAACCGTGGGGCACCAGCAGATACGCAGTATTTT. Combining the CDR3 with reference TRBV5-1 and TRBJ2-3 gives the whole variable domain KAGVTQTPRYLIKTRGQQVTLSCSPISGHRSVSWYQQTPGQGLQFLFEYFSETQRNKGNFPGRFSGRQFSNSRSEMNVSTLELGDSALYLCASRNRGAPADTQYFGPGTRLTVL.

The rearrangement links TRBV5-6 to TRBJ1-6; 9 bases align to TRBD1. This CDR3 is built from 16 residues. V lost 2 bases, J lost 5 bases, and 5 bases stayed unmatched. Germline V lookup: CDR1 SGHDT, CDR2 YYEEEE. CDR3 nucleotides: TGTGCCAGCAGCTTAAGGACAGGGGTCGATAATTCACCCCTCCACTTT. It yields the protein CASSLRTGVDNSPLHF.

This clonotype was seen more than once but under ten times. The rearrangement uses TRBV4-1 and TRBJ1-5, with D possibly matching TRBD1 (6 bases). Trimming left V 0 bases short and J 1 base short, with 13 bases between. CDR1 MGHRA and CDR2 YSYEKL come from the germline V gene. The CDR3 loop spans 17 amino acids. The DNA for the CDR3 is TGCGCCAGCAGCCAAGAAGCCGGGACAACCAGCAATCAGCCCCAGCATTTT. Its translation is CASSQEAGTTSNQPQHF.

V and J are TRBV28 and TRBJ1-1; tentatively, D is TRBD1 (5 bases). Germline values: CDR1 MDHEN, CDR2 SYDVKM. The CDR3 is 14 residues long. The germline V and J ends were trimmed by 5 bases and 5 bases, with 15 bases remaining between them. CDR3 sequence (DNA): TGTGCCAGCAGTACCGGGACCCTGACGACTGAAGCTTTCTTT. Translated, it gives CASSTGTLTTEAFF.

The table lists this clonotype with many counts. The V gene is TRBV4-1, the J gene TRBJ2-7, with TRBD1 matching over 9 bases. The CDR3 sequence is 16 residues long. Germline V gene data show CDR1 as MGHRA and CDR2 as YSYEKL. The J segment lost 9 bases and the V segment lost 2 bases, leaving 14 bases of the junction unmatched. CDR3 in DNA: TGCGCCAGCAGCCAAATCCGGGACAGGGACGCGGCGGGGCAGTACTTC. Translated, it gives CASSQIRDRDAAGQYF.